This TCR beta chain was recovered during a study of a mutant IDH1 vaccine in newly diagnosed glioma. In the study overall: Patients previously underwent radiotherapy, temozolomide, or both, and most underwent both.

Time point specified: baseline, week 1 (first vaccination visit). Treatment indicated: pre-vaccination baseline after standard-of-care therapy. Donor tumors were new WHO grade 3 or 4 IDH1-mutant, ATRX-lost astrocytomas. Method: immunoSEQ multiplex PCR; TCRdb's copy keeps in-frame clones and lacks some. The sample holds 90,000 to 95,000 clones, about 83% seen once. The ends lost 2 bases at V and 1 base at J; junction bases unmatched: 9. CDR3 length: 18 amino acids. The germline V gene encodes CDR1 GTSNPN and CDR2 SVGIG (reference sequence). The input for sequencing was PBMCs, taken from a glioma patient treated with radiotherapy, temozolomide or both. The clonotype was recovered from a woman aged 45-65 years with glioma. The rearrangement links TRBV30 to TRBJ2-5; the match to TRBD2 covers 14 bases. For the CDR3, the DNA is TGTGCCTGGAGTAACCGACTAGCGGGGGGGGGTTCCCAAGAGACCCAGTACTTC. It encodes CAWSNRLAGGGSQETQYF.